Each of the 15 T cell receptor beta chains below was sequenced from the same sample in a study of CD8 T cells in Susac syndrome. cDNA came from around 0.54 to 1 ug RNA primed by random hexamers. TCRdb reprocessed the immunoSEQ multiplex PCR reads via MiXCR and lists one record per CDR3 protein. This table has tens of thousands of distinct CDR3 sequences, roughly 94% appearing once. Sequenced: CD8+ T cells from PBMCs. The receptors stem from a human donor with multiple sclerosis.

The chain is built from TRBV27 and TRBJ2-1; the D gene is possibly TRBD1 (5 bases). CDR1 and CDR2 from the germline V gene are MNHEY and SMNVEV (reference sequence). The CDR3 contains 12 residues. Trimming removed 3 bases from V and 7 bases from J, with 7 bases in between. The CDR3 DNA reads TGTGCCAGCAGTTTGACAGCTAATGAGCAGTTCTTC. It codes for CASSLTANEQFF.

This chain joins TRBV4-2 and TRBJ2-1, with 8 nucleotides matching TRBD2. V gave up 3 bases and J gave up 6 bases; unmatched junction bases: 7. Per germline, CDR1 LGHNA and CDR2 YNFKEQ. The CDR3 loop spans 15 amino acids. The CDR3 protein is CASSQDPAGANEQFF. Here the CDR3 DNA reads TGTGCCAGCAGCCAGGACCCAGCGGGAGCCAATGAGCAGTTCTTC.

The chain carries TRBV3-1 and TRBJ2-5, with D possibly being TRBD1 (5 bases). Germline CDR1 reads LGHDT; CDR2 reads YNNKEL (reference sequence). V lost 2 bases and J lost 1, with 17 bases in between. This CDR3 has 17 amino acids. CDR3 DNA sequence: TGTGCCAGCAGCCAACAGCCCCTGGACAACCCCCAAGAGACCCAGTACTTC. Encoded protein: CASSQQPLDNPQETQYF.

The chain is built from TRBV9 and TRBJ2-7; D not certain. The CDR3 contains 14 residues. Looked up from germline, CDR1 is SGDLS and CDR2 is YYNGEE. Trimming took 0 bases from V and 3 from J, leaving 10 bases between them. CDR3: CASSVDSPGYEQYF. CDR3 in DNA: TGTGCCAGCAGCGTAGACAGTCCAGGCTACGAGCAGTACTTC.

V and J are TRBV20-1 and TRBJ2-7, with TRBD1 identical over 8 bases. V shed 2 bases, J shed 0 bases, and the junction held 3 bases outside the gene matches. This CDR3 contains 14 residues. Germline V CDR1 and CDR2: DFQATT, SNEGSKA (reference sequence). CDR3 protein: CSARQGADSYEQYF. The CDR3 coding sequence is TGCAGTGCTAGACAGGGGGCTGACTCCTACGAGCAGTACTTC.

The V call is TRBV5-4, the J call TRBJ1-4, with D maybe TRBD1 (6 bases). V lost 2 bases to trimming and J lost 6 bases, with 11 bases between them. The CDR3 is made up of 14 amino acids. Germline CDR1 reads SGHNT; CDR2 reads YYREEE (reference sequence). The CDR3 sequence is CASSLRGEDEKLFF. The CDR3, as DNA: TGTGCCAGCAGCTTAAGGGGGGAAGATGAAAAACTGTTTTTT.

This chain uses TRBV13 with TRBJ1-2; D possibly corresponds to TRBD1 (5 bases). The CDR3 is 14 amino acids. Between the trimmed V and J ends, which lost 5 bases and 8 bases, there was a span of 18 bases. In germline, CDR1 is PRHDT, CDR2 FYEKMQ (reference sequence). CDR3 region: CASSGNGQGLGYTF. DNA of the CDR3: TGTGCCAGCAGCGGCAATGGGCAGGGACTCGGCTACACCTTC.

The chain carries TRBV19 and TRBJ2-1; 9 positions match TRBD1. The J segment lost 6 bases and the V segment lost 3 bases, leaving 6 bases of the junction unmatched. The CDR3 length is 15 residues. Germline assignment: CDR1 LNHDA and CDR2 SQIVND (reference sequence). Here the CDR3 DNA reads TGTGCCAGTAGTATGACAGGGGGGATCGGCAATGAGCAGTTCTTC. This codes for CASSMTGGIGNEQFF.

The V gene is TRBV4-1, the J gene TRBJ2-7; D is uncertain. V was shortened by 0 bases and J by 3 bases, with 9 bases between the two germline ends. This CDR3 has 14 residues. Per germline, CDR1 MGHRA and CDR2 YSYEKL. The CDR3 nucleotides are TGCGCCAGCAGCCAAGATGTAAGGAACTACGAGCAGTACTTC. Translation: CASSQDVRNYEQYF.

This chain uses TRBV28 with TRBJ2-4, with 8 bases fitting TRBD1. Germline V CDR1 and CDR2: MDHEN, SYDVKM. The junction had 8 bases not matched to a gene; V was cut back by 6 bases and J by 7 bases. The CDR3 has 14 residues. The CDR3 is CASSLRTGSNIQYF. CDR3 nucleotides: TGTGCCAGCAGCTTGAGGACAGGGTCGAACATTCAGTACTTC.

The chain links TRBV3-1 to TRBJ1-6; tentative D call: TRBD1 (5 bases). The CDR3 has 16 residues. From germline, CDR1 is LGHDT and CDR2 YNNKEL (reference sequence). The V end lost 0 bases, the J end lost 3 bases, and 9 bases lay between the germline ends. This chain's CDR3 is CASSQEGDSYNSPLHF. CDR3 nucleotide sequence: TGTGCCAGCAGCCAAGAGGGGGATAGCTATAATTCACCCCTCCACTTT.

The chain uses TRBV5-4 and TRBJ2-3, with 11 bases lining up with TRBD1. CDR3 size: 15 residues. Germline lookup yields CDR1 SGHNT and CDR2 YYREEE (reference sequence). V lost 4 bases to trimming and J lost 6 bases; unmatched junction nucleotides: 7. CDR3 coding DNA: TGTGCCAGCAGCCCCGGGACAGGGGGAAGTGATACGCAGTATTTT. Protein: CASSPGTGGSDTQYF. Full variable domain (rest looked up from reference TRBV5-4 and TRBJ2-3): ETGVTQSPTHLIKTRGQQVTLRCSSQSGHNTVSWYQQALGQGPQFIFQYYREEENGRGNFPPRFSGLQFPNYSSELNVNALELDDSALYLCASSPGTGGSDTQYFGPGTRLTVL.

About this clonotype itself: The junction differs from germline at one of its ends, possibly a read error. The chain links TRBV2 to TRBJ2-1, with 8 bases matching TRBD1. The CDR3 has 14 amino acids. The germline V gene has CDR1 SNHLY and CDR2 FYNNEI. CDR3 loop: CANSVGQGYNEQFF. In DNA, the CDR3 is TGTGCCAACAGTGTAGGACAGGGCTACAATGAGCAGTTCTTC.

This CDR3 reads CASSLWLSSYNEQFF. As DNA, the CDR3 is TGTGCCAGCAGCTTGTGGCTTAGCTCCTACAATGAGCAGTTCTTC. The genes are TRBV5-6 and TRBJ2-1; the D is unclear. There are 15 residues in the CDR3. Germline lookup yields CDR1 SGHDT and CDR2 YYEEEE. Trimming pared 1 base from V and 0 bases from J, leaving 8 bases between.

The J gene is TRBJ2-7, the V gene TRBV12-3 or TRBV12-4, with D hard to call. The V end was cut by 2 bases, the J end by 13 bases, with 18 bases between. This CDR3 has 13 residues. The CDR3 DNA follows: TGTGCCAGCAGTTTAAGTGAAGTACTAATCCAATACTTC. The encoded protein is CASSLSEVLIQYF.